Listed here is a single TCR beta chain. The CDR3 sequence is 16 residues long. Germline V gene sequence: CDR1 SGHTA, CDR2 FQGTGA. The ends lost 5 bases at V and 5 bases at J; junction bases unmatched: 13. In the original workflow: Amplifying reference gene primers gave estimates of nucleated cell counts. Some clones are missing from TCRdb's copy, which holds only in-frame ones; the method was immunoSEQ multiplex PCR. The D gene and trimming were derived from the DNA, and the V and J assignments and clone size from that table. The repertoire holds hundreds of thousands of clones, 70% to 90% seen once, with approximately 8.8% in the top ten. This sample was taken from a study of blood T cell repertoires in COVID-19. Ages ranged from roughly 18 to 95 years, with residence in fewer than 25 US areas. Cohort assignment relied on participant-reported clinical history.

The sequence was collected from a middle-aged woman who had recovered from COVID-19. This sequence joins TRBV7-3 and TRBJ2-5; 8 nucleotides align to TRBD1. The sample taken for sequencing was PBMCs or T cells enriched from blood (not recorded which). DNA of the CDR3: TGTGCCAGCAGCGAAAGGACAGGGTTGGAAGGGGAGACCCAGTACTTC. As protein: CASSERTGLEGETQYF.